The TCR beta chain described here comes from a study of OX40 agonist ivuxolimab in advanced cancers. Study as a whole: Of mixed ages from about 23 to 79 and averaging about 56 years, the group was 65% to 85% male. Points from the study as a whole: Dosing at 0.1 to 3.0 mg/kg was accompanied by clonal expansion of CD4+ and CD8+ blood T cells by week 6.

Remarks on this clone: The antigen is undetermined.

Assay used: immunoSEQ multiplex PCR; TCRdb lists only in-frame clones, some missing. The table has 50,000 to 75,000 clones, over 80% seen once. The J segment lost 1 base and the V segment lost 6 bases, leaving 9 bases of the junction unmatched. CDR3 length: 16 amino acids. Germline loops: CDR1 LNHDA, CDR2 SQIVND (reference sequence). V gene TRBV19 combines with J gene TRBJ2-3; 8 bases align to TRBD2. The source was CD4+ or CD8+ T cells sorted from blood, collected in a trial of the OX40 agonist ivuxolimab. The clonotype comes from an adult with an advanced solid tumor such as melanoma, head and neck, liver or kidney cancer. CDR3 DNA sequence: TGTGCCAGTAGCCCCGTTGGTAGCGGGGGCACAGATACGCAGTATTTT. Translation: CASSPVGSGGTDTQYF.